These 4 T cell receptor beta chains originate from one sample sequenced in a study of graft-versus-host responses after intestinal transplantation. The antigens of these receptors remain unknown. TCRdb keeps only in-frame clones here, not all; method: immunoSEQ multiplex PCR. The data contain over 65,000 clones, 91% of them seen just once; the ten biggest clones take up over 0.08%. The input for sequencing was unstimulated CD4+ T cells sorted from spleen or lymph node cells, taken before intestinal transplant. The source of these receptors is a human donor who received an intestinal transplant.

The chain carries TRBV9 and TRBJ1-1; D is unresolved. The CDR3 totals 16 residues. The germline V and J ends were trimmed by 0 bases and 0 bases, with 12 bases remaining between them. Germline loops: CDR1 SGDLS, CDR2 YYNGEE. CDR3 sequence (DNA): TGTGCCAGCAGCGTAGGACCCACAGTTCTGAACACTGAAGCTTTCTTT. It is translated as CASSVGPTVLNTEAFF.

This clone was picked up one time. This same CDR3 is encoded by further DNA sequences in the sample. The chain employs TRBV7-9 and TRBJ1-6; TRBD1 matches 7 bases. The V segment lost 5 bases and the J segment 8 bases; nucleotides outside the gene matches: 12. CDR3 size: 16 residues. Germline loops: CDR1 SEHNR, CDR2 FQNEAQ (reference sequence). Here the CDR3 reads CASSPPPGDSYSPLHF. The CDR3 DNA sequence: TGTGCCAGCAGCCCTCCCCCGGGGGACAGTTATTCACCCCTCCACTTT.

This chain links TRBV5-1 with TRBJ1-3; TRBD1 matches at 9 bases. Per the germline V gene, CDR1 is SGHRS and CDR2 is YFSETQ. This CDR3 comprises 16 residues. V trimming: 1 base; J trimming: 8 bases; junction bases outside the gene matches: 10. CDR3 sequence: CASSLYRTGDGDTIYF. The CDR3 bases are TGCGCCAGCAGCTTGTACAGGACAGGGGACGGGGACACCATATATTTT.

This chain links TRBV6-6 with TRBJ1-6, with 8 bases identical to TRBD1. CDR1 is MNHNY, CDR2 SVGAGI, per germline (reference sequence). The CDR3 runs to 16 residues. V dropped 6 bases and J dropped 10; count of bases not matched to a gene: 14. The DNA for the CDR3 is TGTGCCAGCAGGCATACGCCGGGACAGGTTCACTCACCCCTCCACTTT. Its protein is CASRHTPGQVHSPLHF.